The sample holds many counts of the clone carrying this TCR beta chain. The data stem from a study of early T cells in non-severe SARS-CoV-2 infection. TCRdb called the 5' RACE reads again in MiXCR, with one record for every CDR3 protein. This repertoire shows under 35,000 distinct CDR3 sequences, approximately 5% found once; its top ten account for about a fifth. The sequence was obtained from an adult who was a healthcare worker with PCR-confirmed SARS-CoV-2 infection or an uninfected control (not recorded which). The sequenced sample was whole blood.

CDR3 sequence (DNA): TGTGCCAGCAGCTTAGACGGACTAGCGGGGCGAGAGACCCAGTACTTC. This sequence encodes CASSLDGLAGRETQYF. The chain employs TRBV7-2 and TRBJ2-5; 12 positions match TRBD2. With 1 base clipped from V and 4 bases from J, the junction kept 4 bases outside the gene matches. CDR3 length equals 16 residues. Germline loops: CDR1 SGHTA, CDR2 FQGNSA.